The next 4 T cell receptor beta chains were all read from a single sample in a study of shared clonotypes between healthy human individuals (dated by TCRdb to the early 2020s). The library was built by means of the immunoSEQ multiplex PCR assay. TCRdb holds this immuneACCESS table with in-frame rearrangements only. Some clones are missing; in checked studies, unresolved V genes explain under half, and the rest has no known cause. Counted in this sample were 2 million to 2.5 million clones; approximately 93% of them appeared once. Around 0.4% of the sample lies in the top ten. The specimen sequenced was naive CD4+ T cells from PBMCs. What this sample's cell subset or site label stands for: CD45RA+ positively selected. All receptors derive from a man aged 18 to 29 in good health. Some clones in this sample may be carry-over from other donors' samples.

The CDR3 DNA follows: TGTGCCAGCAGGTCGAGGGGGACAGGGGCCCTCTCTGGGGCCAACGTCCTGACTTTC. Its protein product is CASRSRGTGALSGANVLTF. This chain connects TRBV28 to TRBJ2-6; 10 bases map to TRBD1. The CDR3 runs to 19 residues. Germline lookup yields CDR1 MDHEN and CDR2 SYDVKM. J gave up 0 bases and V 6 bases, and 11 bases lay outside the gene matches.

This clone was detected only once. The V call is TRBV7-2, the J call TRBJ1-2, with a weak D call TRBD1 (5 bases). V was clipped by 5 bases and J by 1 base, with 11 bases between them. The germline V gene encodes CDR1 SGHTA and CDR2 FQGNSA. This CDR3 is 14 amino acids long. This chain's CDR3 is CASSRRGLNYGYTF. The CDR3, as DNA: TGTGCCAGCAGCCGCCGGGGCCTTAACTATGGCTACACCTTC. The entire variable domain, with the rest obtained from reference TRBV7-2 and TRBJ1-2, is as follows: GAGVSQSPSNKVTEKGKDVELRCDPISGHTALYWYRQSLGQGLEFLIYFQGNSAPDKSGLPSDRFSAERTGGSVSTLTIQRTQQEDSAVYLCASSRRGLNYGYTFGSGTRLTVV.

The J gene is TRBJ2-7, the V gene TRBV7-8; D remains ambiguous. CDR1 and CDR2 from the germline V gene are SGHVS and FQNEAQ. V gave up 5 bases and J gave up 7 bases, with 6 bases separating them. The CDR3 has 10 amino acids. The CDR3 region is CASSDREQYF. The CDR3, as DNA: TGTGCCAGCAGCGACCGGGAGCAGTACTTC.

The chain links TRBV4-3 to TRBJ2-3, with 15 bases that match TRBD2. Unmatched junction bases numbered 3, after V lost 4 bases and J lost 4 bases. The CDR3 runs 16 residues. From germline, CDR1 is LGHNA and CDR2 YSLEER. CDR3 bases: TGCGCCAGCAGCCGCGGACTAGCGGGAGGGCCAGATACGCAGTATTTT. This translates into CASSRGLAGGPDTQYF.